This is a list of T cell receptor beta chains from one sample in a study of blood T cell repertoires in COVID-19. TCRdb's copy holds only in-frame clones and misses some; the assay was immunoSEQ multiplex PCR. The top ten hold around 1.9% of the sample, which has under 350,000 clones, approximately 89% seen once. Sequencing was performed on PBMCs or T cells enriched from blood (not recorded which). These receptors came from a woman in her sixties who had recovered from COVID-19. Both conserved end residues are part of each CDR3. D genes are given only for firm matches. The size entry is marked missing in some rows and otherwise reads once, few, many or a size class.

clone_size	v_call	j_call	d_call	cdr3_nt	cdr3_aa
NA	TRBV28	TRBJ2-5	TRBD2	TGTGCCAGCAGTTTTGGGACCGGGAGGTACCAAGAGACCCAGTACTTC	CASSFGTGRYQETQYF
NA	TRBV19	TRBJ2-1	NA	TGTGCCAGTAGTATAGCTCCGGGAAGCTCCTACAATGAGCAGTTCTTC	CASSIAPGSSYNEQFF
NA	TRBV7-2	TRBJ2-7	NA	TGTGCCAGCAGCTTAGTGCCCGGAGGGGGCGGCTCCTACGAGCAGTACTTC	CASSLVPGGGGSYEQYF
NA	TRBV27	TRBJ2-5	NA	TGTGCCAGCAGTTTATTCCCTAGAGAGACCCAGTACTTC	CASSLFPRETQYF
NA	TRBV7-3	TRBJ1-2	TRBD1	TGTGCCAGCAGTCCGGGACAGGGGAATGGCTACACCTTC	CASSPGQGNGYTF
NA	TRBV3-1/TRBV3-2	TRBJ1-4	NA	TGTGCCAGCAGCCAAACCCTGGCGGGGGAAAAACTGTTTTTT	CASSQTLAGEKLFF
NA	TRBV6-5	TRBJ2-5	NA	TGTGCCAGCAGCTCCGCGGTGTTGGGGACCCAGTACTTC	CASSSAVLGTQYF
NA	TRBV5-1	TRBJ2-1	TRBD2	TGCGCCAGCAGCTTGGTGACGGCGGGAGGTCTCAATGAGCAGTTCTTC	CASSLVTAGGLNEQFF
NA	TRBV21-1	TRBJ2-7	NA	TGTGCCAGCAGCCAGGGGGACCCTTACGAGCAGTACTTC	CASSQGDPYEQYF
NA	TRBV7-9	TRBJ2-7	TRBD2	TGTGCCAGCAGCTTAGAGCTAGCGGGAGGCCCCTACGAGCAGTACTTC	CASSLELAGGPYEQYF
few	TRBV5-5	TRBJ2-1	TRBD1	TGTGCCAGCAGCTTAGGGACAGGGAGGCGGTACAATGAGCAGTTCTTC	CASSLGTGRRYNEQFF
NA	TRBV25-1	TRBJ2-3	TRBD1	TGTGCCAGCAGTGGCGACAGGGACAGGGGCACAGATACGCAGTATTTT	CASSGDRDRGTDTQYF
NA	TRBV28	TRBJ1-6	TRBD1	TGTGCCAGCAGTTTAAGCCCCGGGACAGGATATAATTCACCCCTCCACTTT	CASSLSPGTGYNSPLHF
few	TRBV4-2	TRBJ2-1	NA	TGTGCCAGCAGCCAGGGGACTCTTAGCTCCTACAATGAGCAGTTCTTC	CASSQGTLSSYNEQFF
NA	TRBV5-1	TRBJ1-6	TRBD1	TGCGCCAGCACCACTTTTGGGGACAGTTCTTCACCCCTCCACTTT	CASTTFGDSSSPLHF
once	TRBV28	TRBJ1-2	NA	TGTGCCAGCAGTTTAGCGGCTCCCGAGAGGGGCTACACCTTC	CASSLAAPERGYTF
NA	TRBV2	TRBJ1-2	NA	TGTGCCAGCAGAGCTGTTCTCTACACCTTC	CASRAVLYTF
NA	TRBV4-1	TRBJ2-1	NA	TGCGCCAGCAGCCTAGCCCCGGGGTTGGATGAGCAGTTCTTC	CASSLAPGLDEQFF
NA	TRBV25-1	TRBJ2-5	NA	TGTGCCAGCAGTGTCCCGGGGTCCCCAACGGAGACCCAGTACTTC	CASSVPGSPTETQYF
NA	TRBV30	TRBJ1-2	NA	TGTGCCTGGAGTGTACTGGTGGACTATGGCTACACCTTC	CAWSVLVDYGYTF